This T cell receptor beta chain stems from a study of technical replicates of blood from several donors. Profiled with immunoSEQ multiplex PCR; TCRdb holds only in-frame clones, not every one. The sample yields 95,000 or so clones, around 96% seen once. Trimming removed 11 bases from V and 9 bases from J, with 11 bases in between. The CDR3 contains 10 residues. Germline CDR1 reads ENHRY; CDR2 reads SYGVKD. The TCR sequence derives from a human donor in good health. Sequencing was carried out using T cells isolated from PBMCs. The genes are TRBV10-3 and TRBJ2-1; no reliable D call. For the CDR3, the DNA is TGTGCCCCGGGTGGAATTGAGCAGTTCTTC. The encoded protein is CAPGGIEQFF.